What follows are 20 T cell receptor beta chains derived from one specimen sequenced in a study of T cells after yellow fever vaccination. MiXCR was run by TCRdb on the 5' RACE reads, yielding one entry per CDR3 protein. The top ten hold 35% to 40% of the sample, which has some 68,000 distinct CDR3 sequences, approximately 6.1% seen once. The source was CD8+ T cells sorted from PBMCs, collected roughly 47 days after the first yellow fever vaccination. The receptors here all came from a young man who received the YFV17D yellow fever vaccine.

This clonotype showed up many times. This chain connects TRBV10-3 to TRBJ2-5; 13 bases are shared with TRBD2. Germline V gene lookup returns CDR1 ENHRY and CDR2 SYGVKD. The CDR3 runs 18 residues. J was trimmed by 2 bases and V by 0 bases; bases with no gene match: 6. The CDR3 loop is CAISESPGLAGAQETQYF. The DNA of the CDR3 is TGTGCCATCAGTGAGTCGCCCGGACTAGCGGGGGCTCAAGAGACCCAGTACTTC.

This clonotype was picked up many times. The rearrangement uses TRBV7-9 and TRBJ1-6; no clear D. Germline V lookup: CDR1 SEHNR, CDR2 FQNEAQ (reference sequence). V was pared by 5 bases and J by 10 bases, with 18 bases between. This CDR3 spans 15 amino acids. The CDR3 DNA sequence: TGTGCCAGCAGCCCTGGAGCCGACTTCGGATCACCCCTCCACTTT. This codes for CASSPGADFGSPLHF.

In this sample, this clonotype turned up many times. The rearrangement links TRBV28 to TRBJ2-3, with a possible D match to TRBD2 (6 bases). Germline CDR1 is MDHEN and CDR2 is SYDVKM. V was trimmed by 3 bases and J by 8 bases, leaving 9 bases between them. CDR3 length: 12 residues. As DNA, the CDR3 is TGTGCCAGCAGTTTGGGGGGTCCTACGCAGTATTTT. It specifies CASSLGGPTQYF.

On this clonotype: An end of the junction does not agree with germline; a read error may underlie this. CDR3: CRVAGQGHRGSSYNEQFF. The CDR3 DNA follows: TGCAGAGTTGCGGGACAGGGCCACCGAGGAAGCTCCTACAATGAGCAGTTCTTC. The chain has TRBV29-1 and TRBJ2-1, with TRBD1 identical over 9 bases. The V gene's germline CDR1 is SQVTM and CDR2 ANQGSEA. The CDR3 consists of 18 residues.

This clonotype was counted ten times or more. V usage is TRBV14 and J usage is TRBJ1-2; TRBD1 agrees at 8 bases. The CDR3 consists of 13 residues. After removal of 7 bases from V and 8 bases from J, the junction contained 9 bases not matched to a gene. Germline loops: CDR1 SGHDN, CDR2 FVKESK. The CDR3 DNA reads as TGTGCCAGCAATGGACAGGGCCGAGGGGGCTACACCTTC. Residues: CASNGQGRGGYTF.

This clonotype was detected a few times. This sequence joins TRBV5-1 and TRBJ1-6; 9 bases fit TRBD1. CDR1 and CDR2 from the germline V gene are SGHRS and YFSETQ. V was clipped by 4 bases and J by 9 bases; unmatched bases: 8. The CDR3 loop spans 15 amino acids. The CDR3 sequence is CASSAPGTGSSPLHF. The CDR3 DNA sequence: TGCGCCAGCAGCGCCCCCGGGACAGGGAGTTCACCCCTCCACTTT.

The chain links TRBV30 to TRBJ2-7; no definite D call. The germline gives CDR1 GTSNPN, CDR2 SVGIG (reference sequence). The CDR3 sequence is 13 residues long. V lost 0 bases to trimming and J lost 2 bases, with 8 bases between them. CDR3 loop: CAWSVWDPYEQYF. CDR3 sequence (DNA): TGTGCCTGGAGTGTGTGGGATCCCTACGAGCAGTACTTC.

In its sample, this clonotype was seen many times. The V gene is TRBV9, the J gene TRBJ1-1; D remains ambiguous. Germline values: CDR1 SGDLS, CDR2 YYNGEE. V dropped 0 bases and J dropped 3 bases, with 9 bases sitting between them. The CDR3 is 14 amino acids. This CDR3 is CASSVASGYTEAFF. CDR3 nucleotide sequence: TGTGCCAGCAGCGTAGCTTCGGGATACACTGAAGCTTTCTTT.

This clonotype has only one observation. A much larger clone is a single base away; this may be a read error. The CDR3 does not end in the conserved phenylalanine or tryptophan, so this is likely a read error. V usage is TRBV2 and J usage is TRBJ2-3; unclear D gene. This CDR3 spans 13 amino acids. Trimming took 1 base from V and 1 from J, leaving 3 bases between them. Per germline, CDR1 SNHLY and CDR2 FYNNEI. CDR3 DNA: TGTGCCAGCAGTGAAGGTGGCACAGATACGCAGTATCTT. It is translated as CASSEGGTDTQYL.

This clonotype has ten or more counts. DNA for the CDR3: TGTGCCAGCAACCCCCGGCCACTAGCGGCCTACAATGAGCAGTTCTTC. Its translation is CASNPRPLAAYNEQFF. The chain uses TRBV9 and TRBJ2-1, with 8 bases identical to TRBD2. Trimming took 6 bases from V and 2 from J; bases not matched to a gene: 10. Per germline, CDR1 SGDLS and CDR2 YYNGEE. This CDR3 contains 16 residues.

This clonotype was seen ten or more times. The gene calls are TRBV19 and TRBJ2-5; the D call may be TRBD1 or TRBD2 (6 bases each). The CDR3 is 15 amino acids. V was shortened by 3 bases and J by 4 bases, with 15 bases between the two germline ends. Per the germline V gene, CDR1 is LNHDA and CDR2 is SQIVND (reference sequence). Here the CDR3 reads CASSIGTGAGETQYF. Here the CDR3 DNA reads TGTGCCAGTAGTATTGGCACGGGGGCCGGAGAGACCCAGTACTTC.

The gene calls are TRBV5-1 and TRBJ2-3; D remains unclear. Germline V CDR1 and CDR2: SGHRS, YFSETQ. Trimming took 3 bases from V and 0 from J, leaving 11 bases between them. The CDR3 has 15 amino acids. The CDR3 region has the DNA TGCGCCAGCAGCTCCAGGTTAACTAGCACAGATACGCAGTATTTT. Translating it yields CASSSRLTSTDTQYF.

This clonotype has a count of ten or more. This chain uses TRBV28 with TRBJ2-5, with TRBD2 identical over 8 bases. The CDR3 spans 14 residues. Trimming at V came to 6 bases and at J to 3 bases, leaving 6 bases not matched to a gene. CDR1 is MDHEN, CDR2 SYDVKM, per germline. CDR3 amino acids: CASSPLGLEETQYF. CDR3 coding DNA: TGTGCCAGCAGCCCGTTGGGACTAGAAGAGACCCAGTACTTC.

This clonotype came up many times. V and J are TRBV5-1 and TRBJ2-2; 9 nucleotides agree with TRBD1. V shed 4 bases and J 0 bases; nucleotides not matched to a gene: 10. The germline gives CDR1 SGHRS, CDR2 YFSETQ. The CDR3 spans 18 residues. As DNA, the CDR3 is TGCGCCAGCAGCATCCAATCGGGACAGGGAGCGAACACCGGGGAGCTGTTTTTT. It translates to CASSIQSGQGANTGELFF.

This clonotype was observed many times. The chain joins TRBV29-1 to TRBJ2-1; tentatively, D is TRBD2 (5 bases). There are 14 residues in the CDR3. Trimming cost V 4 bases and J 5 bases, with 15 bases left between them. CDR1 and CDR2 (germline): SQVTM, ANQGSEA. The CDR3 loop is CSVVWYWENNEQFF. The DNA for the CDR3 is TGCAGCGTTGTATGGTACTGGGAGAACAATGAGCAGTTCTTC.

This sequence joins TRBV28 and TRBJ2-5, with unresolved D. From germline, CDR1 is MDHEN and CDR2 SYDVKM. Deletions cut 0 bases from V and 0 bases from J, with 2 bases between. This CDR3 comprises 13 residues. Here the CDR3 reads CASSLWDQETQYF. The CDR3, as DNA: TGTGCCAGCAGTTTATGGGACCAAGAGACCCAGTACTTC.

This clonotype has ten or more counts. The CDR3 DNA is TGTGCCAGCAGCCAGGAGGACAGGGGGTACACCGGGGAGCTGTTTTTT. This codes for CASSQEDRGYTGELFF. The rearrangement joins TRBV4-2 to TRBJ2-2, with TRBD1 matching 10 bases. Germline lookup yields CDR1 LGHNA and CDR2 YNFKEQ. This CDR3 contains 16 residues. V was pared by 3 bases and J by 3 bases, with 4 bases of the junction left unmatched.

The CDR3 sequence: CATVACRQPQHF. The CDR3, as DNA: TGTGCCACTGTCGCCTGTAGGCAGCCCCAGCATTTT. The rearrangement uses TRBV24-1 and TRBJ1-5; no definite D call. Trimming removed 10 bases from V and 7 bases from J, with 13 bases in between. The CDR3 runs to 12 residues. Germline lookup yields CDR1 KGHDR and CDR2 SFDVKD.

This clonotype has ten or more counts. The genes are TRBV28 and TRBJ2-1; TRBD1 is a possible D gene (6 bases). This CDR3 spans 15 amino acids. Germline V CDR1 and CDR2: MDHEN, SYDVKM. V shed 5 bases and J shed 4 bases, with 15 bases lying between them. The CDR3 spells CASSDTGSIYNEQFF. CDR3 nucleotide sequence: TGTGCCAGCAGTGACACAGGGAGCATTTACAATGAGCAGTTCTTC. The entire variable domain, with the rest obtained from reference TRBV28 and TRBJ2-1, is as follows: DVKVTQSSRYLVKRTGEKVFLECVQDMDHENMFWYRQDPGLGLRLIYFSYDVKMKEKGDIPEGYSVSREKKERFSLILESASTNQTSMYLCASSDTGSIYNEQFFGPGTRLTVL.

This clonotype was observed at least ten times. The chain combines TRBV9 with TRBJ2-1; D is unclear. Deletions cut 3 bases from V and 5 bases from J, with 6 bases between. Germline V gene sequence: CDR1 SGDLS, CDR2 YYNGEE. The CDR3 is made up of 12 amino acids. In DNA form, the CDR3 reads TGTGCCAGCAGCGGGACGGACAATGAGCAGTTCTTC. Translating gives CASSGTDNEQFF.